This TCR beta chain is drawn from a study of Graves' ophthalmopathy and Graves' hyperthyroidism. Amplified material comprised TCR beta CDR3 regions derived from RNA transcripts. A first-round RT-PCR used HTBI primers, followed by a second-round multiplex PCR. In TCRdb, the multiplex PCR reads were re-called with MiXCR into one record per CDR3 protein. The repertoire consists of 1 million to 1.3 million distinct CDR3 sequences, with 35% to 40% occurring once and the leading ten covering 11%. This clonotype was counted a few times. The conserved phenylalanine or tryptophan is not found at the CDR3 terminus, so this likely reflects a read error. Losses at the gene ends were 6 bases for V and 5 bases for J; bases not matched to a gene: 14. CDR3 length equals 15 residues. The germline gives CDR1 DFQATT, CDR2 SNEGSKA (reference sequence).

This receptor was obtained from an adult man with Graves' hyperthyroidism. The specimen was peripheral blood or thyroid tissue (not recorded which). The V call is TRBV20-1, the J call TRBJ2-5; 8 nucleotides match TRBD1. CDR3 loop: CSATMDREGWETQYL. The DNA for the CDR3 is TGCAGTGCCACCATGGACAGGGAAGGATGGGAGACCCAGTACCTC.